This TCR beta chain emerged from a study of blood T cell repertoires in COVID-19. Sequenced by immunoSEQ multiplex PCR; TCRdb stores in-frame clones only, minus some. This sample has 120,000 to 150,000 clones, with roughly four fifths found just once. Per the germline V gene, CDR1 is SGHNT and CDR2 is YYREEE (reference sequence). Trimming took off 3 bases at V and 1 base at J, with 14 bases between the two ends. CDR3 length: 15 amino acids. This sequence originates from a woman between 45 and 65 years old with acute COVID-19. The chain carries TRBV5-4 and TRBJ2-7; a possible D gene is TRBD1 (5 bases). The specimen sequenced was PBMCs or T cells enriched from blood (not recorded which). Here the CDR3 DNA reads TGTGCCAGCAGCTCGAGTTGGGGCAGGTCCTACGAGCAGTACTTC. It encodes CASSSSWGRSYEQYF.